The TCR beta chain under discussion was sequenced for a study of T cell responses to AZD1222 COVID-19 vaccine. Study results and limitations: Epitopes outside B.1.351 and B.1.1.7 mutated regions reportedly drew nearly half of spike TCRs.

Only in-frame clones appear in the TCRdb table, and some are missing; sequencing was by immunoSEQ multiplex PCR. This table has 95,000 to 150,000 clones, more than 80% appearing once. Trimming removed 6 bases from V and 7 bases from J; junction bases left unmatched: 12. Per germline, CDR1 ENHRY and CDR2 SYGVKD. The CDR3 is 16 residues long. This clone has just a few counts. Its antigen remains unidentified. Sequenced material: peripheral blood, taken on day 0 of AZD1222 vaccination. The chain employs TRBV10-3 and TRBJ1-1; 12 positions match TRBD1. The clonotype was recovered from an adult in good health. The CDR3 region has the DNA TGTGCCATCAGCGCTACCGGGACAGGGGGCTGGGGTGAAGCTTTCTTT. Translation: CAISATGTGGWGEAFF.